The sequence of this T cell receptor (beta chain) was determined in a study of blood T cell repertoires in COVID-19. Study-wide background: T cells, B-cell-depleted T cells, or PBMCs supplied cDNA or gDNA.

The assay was immunoSEQ multiplex PCR, and TCRdb's table has in-frame clones only and misses some. The repertoire holds some 430,000 clones, with 80% to 95% as singletons. Participants were placed into cohorts based on the clinical history they reported. Symptom resolution, clearance, or two negative PCRs marked the recovered donors of Cohort 3. With V trimmed by 8 bases and J by 7 bases, 9 bases remained unmatched. CDR3 length: 15 amino acids. CDR1 MDHEN and CDR2 SYDVKM come from the germline V gene. The chain joins TRBV28 to TRBJ2-1; TRBD1 matches 12 bases. The receptor was isolated from a man aged 18 to 30 who had recovered from COVID-19. The sample taken for sequencing was PBMCs or T cells enriched from blood (not recorded which). CDR3 in amino acids: CASFGDRGRRNEQFF. The CDR3, as DNA: TGTGCCAGCTTTGGGGACAGGGGGCGCCGGAATGAGCAGTTCTTC.